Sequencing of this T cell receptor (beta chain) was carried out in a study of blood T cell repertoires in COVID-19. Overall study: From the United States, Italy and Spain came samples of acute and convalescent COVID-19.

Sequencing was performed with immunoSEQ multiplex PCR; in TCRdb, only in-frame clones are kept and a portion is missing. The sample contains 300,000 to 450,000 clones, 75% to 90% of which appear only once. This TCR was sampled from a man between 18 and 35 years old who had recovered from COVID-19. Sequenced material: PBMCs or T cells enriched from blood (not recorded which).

Here the CDR3 reads CASSLSGIPEAFF. The CDR3 DNA reads as TGTGCCAGCAGTTTATCCGGGATTCCTGAAGCTTTCTTT. The chain uses TRBV12-3 or TRBV12-4 and TRBJ1-1; no definite D call. V gave up 2 bases and J gave up 6 bases, with 10 bases separating them. The CDR3 spans 13 residues.